A selection of T cell receptor beta chains follows, all from one sample in a study of human T cells and chemical hapten exposure. TCRdb ran MiXCR on the 5' RACE reads and lists one entry per CDR3 protein. This table has 150,000 or so distinct CDR3 sequences, 4.1% appearing once. The origin of the receptors is a female donor in good health. CDR3s include the opening cysteine and the closing phenylalanine or tryptophan. D genes are given only for firm matches. Clone size, where shown, is once, few, many, or a class for clones that have expanded.

clone size | D gene | CDR3 length | J gene | V gene | CDR3 DNA | CDR3 protein
many | TRBD1 | 14 | TRBJ2-7 | TRBV10-3 | TGTGCCATCAGTGACGAGACAGGGTTATACGAGCAGTACTTC | CAISDETGLYEQYF
few | - | 12 | TRBJ1-1 | TRBV29-1 | TGCAGCGTTGGTAGGGGCGACTGGGGAGCTTTCTTT | CSVGRGDWGAFF
many | - | 14 | TRBJ1-1 | TRBV7-9 | TGTGCCAGCAGCTTATCCAGACAGAACACTGAAGCTTTCTTT | CASSLSRQNTEAFF
many | - | 14 | TRBJ2-1 | TRBV9 | TGTGCCAGCAGCCTACAGGGCTCCTACAATGAGCAGTTCTTC | CASSLQGSYNEQFF
many | TRBD1 | 17 | TRBJ2-7 | TRBV5-1 | TGCGCCAGCAGCTTGGCTAGGGACAGAACAAACTCCTACGAGCAGTACTTC | CASSLARDRTNSYEQYF
many | TRBD2 | 18 | TRBJ2-3 | TRBV10-2 | TGCGCCAGCAGTGATCAAGGACTAGCGGGGGGGAGCACAGATACGCAGTATTTT | CASSDQGLAGGSTDTQYF
many | - | 12 | TRBJ2-1 | TRBV11-2 | TGTGCCAGCAGCTTATCTGGAAATGAGCAGTTCTTC | CASSLSGNEQFF
many | - | 12 | TRBJ1-4 | TRBV3-1 | TGTGCCAGCAGCTCGCCAATTAGGGGACTGTTTTTT | CASSSPIRGLFF
many | - | 14 | TRBJ2-4 | TRBV7-2 | TGTGCCAGCAGCTTAATATCCTCAACAGGCCAAAAGTACTTC | CASSLISSTGQKYF
many | - | 15 | TRBJ2-2 | TRBV4-3 | TGCGCCAGCAGCCGCGAACCCGCGAACACCGGGGAGCTGTTTTTT | CASSREPANTGELFF
many | - | 16 | TRBJ2-1 | TRBV20-1 | TGCAGTGCTAGAGATCTAACTGGCGGAACCTACAATGAGCAGTTCTTC | CSARDLTGGTYNEQFF
few | TRBD1 | 14 | TRBJ1-5 | TRBV12-5 | TGTGCTAGCGCGGGACAGGGGCCTAATCAGCCCCAGCATTTT | CASAGQGPNQPQHF
many | - | 14 | TRBJ1-1 | TRBV7-9 | TGTGCCAGCAGCTTAGAAGGGCAGGGCCTTGAAGCTTTCTTT | CASSLEGQGLEAFF
many | TRBD1 | 14 | TRBJ2-5 | TRBV18 | TGTGCCAGCTCACCAGGTGACAGGGGAGAGACCCAGTACTTC | CASSPGDRGETQYF
many | TRBD1 | 18 | TRBJ1-6 | TRBV7-2 | TGTGCCAGCAGCTTTTCCAGGTCGGGACAGGGATATAATTCACCCCTCCACTTT | CASSFSRSGQGYNSPLHF
many | TRBD2 | 15 | TRBJ2-3 | TRBV20-1 | TGCAGTGCTAATTTAGCGGGGGGAGCGTCAGATACGCAGTATTTT | CSANLAGGASDTQYF
many | - | 15 | TRBJ1-5 | TRBV12-5 | TGTGCTAGTGGTTTGGGACAGCCTTTCAACCAGCCCCAGCATTTT | CASGLGQPFNQPQHF
many | - | 15 | TRBJ2-1 | TRBV27 | TGTGCCAGCAGGCCCGCAGGGAGCTCCTACAATGAGCAGTTCTTC | CASRPAGSSYNEQFF
many | TRBD1 | 14 | TRBJ2-5 | TRBV20-1 | TGCAGTGCCCCGACAGGGTTAAACCAAGAGACCCAGTACTTC | CSAPTGLNQETQYF
many | TRBD1 | 14 | TRBJ1-2 | TRBV3-1 | TGTGCTTCCCAAGGTAGTACAGGGGGCTACGGCTACACCTTC | CASQGSTGGYGYTF
many | - | 16 | TRBJ1-1 | TRBV29-1 | TGCAGCGTTGAAGATCCCGTCAGGGGTATGAACACTGAAGCTTTCTTT | CSVEDPVRGMNTEAFF
many | TRBD2 | 13 | TRBJ2-4 | TRBV20-1 | TGCAGTGCTAGTAAGGCGGGGGAGAACATTCAGTACTTC | CSASKAGENIQYF
many | TRBD1 | 12 | TRBJ2-7 | TRBV20-1 | TGCAGTGCAGACAGGGGAAGACACGAGCAGTACTTC | CSADRGRHEQYF
many | - | 14 | TRBJ1-2 | TRBV7-9 | TGTGCCAGCAGCCCGGACCCCGCTAACTATGGCTACACCTTC | CASSPDPANYGYTF
many | TRBD2 | 14 | TRBJ2-1 | TRBV7-9 | TGTGCCAGCAGCTTAGGACGGGCTAGCGGGGAGCAGTTCTTC | CASSLGRASGEQFF
- | - | 15 | TRBJ2-3 | TRBV7-9 | TGTGCCAGCAGCTTAGGAACTAGCTTTCAAGATACGCAGTATTTT | CASSLGTSFQDTQYF
many | - | 14 | TRBJ1-5 | TRBV3-1 | TGTGCCAGCAGCCAAACACAACAGGGTCAGCCCCAGCATTTT | CASSQTQQGQPQHF
many | - | 15 | TRBJ1-6 | TRBV3-1 | TGTGCCAGCAGCCAAACGTGGCAGGGCCATTCACCCCTCCACTTT | CASSQTWQGHSPLHF
many | - | 12 | TRBJ2-5 | TRBV5-1 | TGCGCCAGCAGCCCTCATACAGAGACCCAGTACTTC | CASSPHTETQYF
many | TRBD1 | 14 | TRBJ1-1 | TRBV10-3 | TGTGCCACCATGACAGGGGCTGAGAACACTGAAGCTTTCTTT | CATMTGAENTEAFF
many | TRBD2 | 15 | TRBJ2-7 | TRBV27 | TGTGCCAGCAGCCCAAGAATCGGGAGGGGGTCCGAGCAGTACTTC | CASSPRIGRGSEQYF
many | - | 15 | TRBJ2-3 | TRBV5-4 | TGTGCCAGCAGCACCGGACATTATAGCACAGATACGCAGTATTTT | CASSTGHYSTDTQYF
few | - | 15 | TRBJ2-6 | TRBV10-3 | TGTGCCATTGGGGGGCCCAACTCTGGGGCCAACGTCCTGACTTTC | CAIGGPNSGANVLTF
few | TRBD2 | 16 | TRBJ2-1 | TRBV2 | TGTGCCAGCAGTGAAGGTAGCGGGGGGCGTTCGGATGAGCAGTTCTTC | CASSEGSGGRSDEQFF
many | - | 13 | TRBJ1-1 | TRBV18 | TGTGCCAGCTCACCGTCAGCCGGACAAACTGGAATCTTT | CASSPSAGQTGIF
many | - | 16 | TRBJ2-2 | TRBV6-6 | TGTGCCAGCAGTTACTCGAAGCCAGGGTGGACCGGGGAGCTGTTTTTT | CASSYSKPGWTGELFF
- | - | 12 | TRBJ1-2 | TRBV29-1 | TGCAGCGGGGTCTCGCCAAACTATGGCGACACCTTC | CSGVSPNYGDTF
few | - | 15 | TRBJ1-3 | TRBV6-5 | TGTGCCAGCACCTCATGGGGAGTCTCTGGAAACACCATATATTTT | CASTSWGVSGNTIYF
many | TRBD1 | 14 | TRBJ1-1 | TRBV12-3/TRBV12-4 | TGTGCCAGCAGTTTCAGACGGCAGGGGGCTGAAGCTTTCTTT | CASSFRRQGAEAFF
many | - | 16 | TRBJ2-1 | TRBV20-1 | TGCAGTGCTAGAGATAATGGCAGGGTGGGCTACAATGAGCAGTTCTTC | CSARDNGRVGYNEQFF
many | - | 13 | TRBJ1-3 | TRBV18 | TGTGCCAGCTCACCTTCGGAGGGAAACACCATATATTTT | CASSPSEGNTIYF